What follows is one T cell receptor beta chain and its context. Authors' methods: Amplification of reference gene primers provided the estimated nucleated cell counts. Method: immunoSEQ multiplex PCR; TCRdb's copy keeps in-frame clones and lacks some. Clonal size and the V and J genes are those of that table, whereas D and trimming came from the DNA. Of some 150,000 clones in the sample, about 83% were seen once. CDR3 size: 14 residues. The J segment lost 2 bases and the V segment lost 1 base, leaving 2 bases of the junction unmatched. Germline V gene data show CDR1 as MNHEY and CDR2 as SMNVEV (reference sequence). The sample is drawn from a study of blood T cell repertoires in COVID-19. Study background: The study drew acute and convalescent COVID-19 samples from the United States, Italy and Spain. In each case, the material was cDNA or gDNA derived from T cells, B-cell-depleted T cells, or PBMCs.

V is TRBV27 and J is TRBJ2-7; 7 nucleotides line up with TRBD1. Sequencing used peripheral blood. The sequence derives from a woman aged 50 to 60 with active or convalescent COVID-19. The CDR3 loop reads CASSLWGQTYEQYF. The CDR3 DNA sequence: TGTGCCAGCAGTTTATGGGGACAGACCTACGAGCAGTACTTC.